Below are 5 T cell receptor beta chains sequenced from a single sample in a study of beta chain features in type 1 diabetes. The study's findings and limits: Across all four CD4+ subsets, people with type 1 diabetes showed modestly shorter TCRB CDR3s.

Sequenced material consisted of expressed TCRB transcripts (all of the isolated RNA was reverse transcribed). The table came from immunoSEQ multiplex PCR; TCRdb's copy has only in-frame clones and leaves some out. Of about 160,000 clones listed, approximately 8.7% are singletons. Their antigens remain unidentified. Sequenced input: central memory CD4+ T cells from blood. These receptors all come from a woman in her 30s with type 1 diabetes.

V usage is TRBV19 and J usage is TRBJ2-7, with D unclear. CDR3 length: 13 amino acids. With 6 bases removed from V and 5 bases from J, the gap between germline ends came to 14 bases. Germline loops: CDR1 LNHDA, CDR2 SQIVND (reference sequence). This CDR3 reads CASSSDARDEQYF. The CDR3 DNA reads as TGTGCCAGTAGCTCTGACGCTCGGGACGAGCAGTACTTC.

This chain uses TRBV29-1 with TRBJ2-1; 10 bases line up with TRBD2. CDR1 is SQVTM, CDR2 ANQGSEA, per germline. The CDR3 spans 13 residues. The trim removed 7 bases at V and 10 bases at J, leaving 10 bases unmatched. The CDR3 bases are TGCAGCGCTTCCGCACTAGCGGGACCCGAGCAGTTCTTC. It translates to CSASALAGPEQFF.

The CDR3 region has the DNA TGTGCCAGCAGCGCCCCCGGGGTCACTGAAGCTTTCTTT. It specifies CASSAPGVTEAFF. The chain has TRBV7-2 and TRBJ1-1; D not certain. V lost 5 bases to trimming and J lost 4 bases, with 11 bases between them. CDR3 size: 13 residues. CDR1 is SGHTA, CDR2 FQGNSA, per germline.

This clone was counted a few times. This sequence joins TRBV19 and TRBJ1-2; D unclear. With 3 bases removed from V and 3 bases from J, the gap between germline ends came to 11 bases. This CDR3 contains 14 residues. From germline, CDR1 is LNHDA and CDR2 SQIVND (reference sequence). The CDR3 DNA reads TGTGCCAGTAGTATTTTGACAACCGACTATGGCTACACCTTC. Amino acids: CASSILTTDYGYTF.

V usage is TRBV7-8 and J usage is TRBJ2-7; no firm D call. CDR3 size: 12 residues. Between the trimmed V and J ends, which lost 5 bases and 6 bases, there was a span of 11 bases. CDR1 is SGHVS and CDR2 is FQNEAQ in the germline V gene. CDR3 region: CASSPQIGEQYF. The CDR3 DNA sequence: TGTGCCAGCAGCCCCCAGATTGGCGAGCAGTACTTC.